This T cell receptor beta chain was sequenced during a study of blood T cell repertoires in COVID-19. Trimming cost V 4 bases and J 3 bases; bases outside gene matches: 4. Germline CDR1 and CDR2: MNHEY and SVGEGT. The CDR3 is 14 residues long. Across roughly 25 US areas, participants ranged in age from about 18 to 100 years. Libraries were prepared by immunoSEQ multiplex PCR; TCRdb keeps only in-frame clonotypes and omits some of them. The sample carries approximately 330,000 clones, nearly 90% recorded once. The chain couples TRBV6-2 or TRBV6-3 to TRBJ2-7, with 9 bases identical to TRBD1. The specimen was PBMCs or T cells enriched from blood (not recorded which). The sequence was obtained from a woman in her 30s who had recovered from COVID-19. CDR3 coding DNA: TGTGCCAGCAGTTTCACAGGGGGCTTCTACGAGCAGTACTTC. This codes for CASSFTGGFYEQYF.